The subject of this entry is one T cell receptor beta chain. Its antigen is not known. Investigators divided CD4+ cells into CD45RA+ naive and CD45RA-negative memory subsets. The data originate from a study of shared clonotypes between healthy human individuals. Authors' data handling: Filtering differed because ImmunoSEQ produced junction-only sequences that carried no quality scores. Generated by immunoSEQ multiplex PCR, the TCRdb table keeps only in-frame clones and is missing some. V, J and clone size reflect that table, while D and trimming were determined from the DNA. The top ten clones hold about 0.34% of a sample with roughly 1,600,000 clones, 98% of them seen once. Study-level findings and limits: Sharing across several donors was seen in approximately 5.2% of naive CD4 clonotypes.

The V gene lost 3 bases and the J gene lost 5 bases, with 13 bases spanning the gap. This CDR3 spans 14 amino acids. CDR1 is MDHEN, CDR2 SYDVKM, per germline. This chain uses TRBV28 with TRBJ1-1; D may be TRBD1 (6 bases). Sequenced: naive CD4+ T cells sorted from blood. Sample subset: CD45RA+ positively selected. The clonotype originates from a man aged 30 to 39 in good health. The CDR3 DNA follows: TGTGCCAGCAGTTTGGGACACAAGGGAACTGAAGCTTTCTTT. It yields the protein CASSLGHKGTEAFF.